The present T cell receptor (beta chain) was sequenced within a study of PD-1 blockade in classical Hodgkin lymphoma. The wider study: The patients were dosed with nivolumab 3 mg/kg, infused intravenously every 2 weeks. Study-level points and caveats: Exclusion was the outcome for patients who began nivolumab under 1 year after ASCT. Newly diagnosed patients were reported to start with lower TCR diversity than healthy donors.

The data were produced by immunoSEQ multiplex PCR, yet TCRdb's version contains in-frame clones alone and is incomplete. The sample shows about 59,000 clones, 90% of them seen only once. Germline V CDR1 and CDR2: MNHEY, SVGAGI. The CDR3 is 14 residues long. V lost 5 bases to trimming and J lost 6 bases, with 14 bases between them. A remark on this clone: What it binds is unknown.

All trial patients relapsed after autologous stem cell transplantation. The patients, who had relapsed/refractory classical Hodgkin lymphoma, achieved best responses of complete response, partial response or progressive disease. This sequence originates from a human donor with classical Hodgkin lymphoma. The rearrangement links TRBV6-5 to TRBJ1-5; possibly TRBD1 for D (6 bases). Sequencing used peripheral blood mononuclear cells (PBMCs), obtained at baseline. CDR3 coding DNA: TGTGCCAGCAGTCAGGGGAAATTGGCTCAGCCCCAGCATTTT. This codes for CASSQGKLAQPQHF.